The T cell receptor (beta chain) under discussion was sequenced for a study of OX40 agonist ivuxolimab in advanced cancers. Study information: Previous treatment with anti-PD-1, anti-PD-L1 or anti-CTLA-4 therapy was allowed; 40% had received some.

Germline lookup yields CDR1 SGHAT and CDR2 FQNNGV. The CDR3 is 13 amino acids. Trimming removed 1 base at V and 4 bases at J, with 7 bases between. The method was immunoSEQ multiplex PCR; TCRdb's version includes in-frame clones alone and lacks a portion of them. The sample includes approximately 28,000 clones, around 84% of them seen just once. The sequencing here drew on CD4+ or CD8+ T cells sorted from blood, taken in a trial of the OX40 agonist ivuxolimab. The chain links TRBV11-2 to TRBJ1-2; tentative D call: TRBD1 (5 bases). The TCR was taken from an adult with an advanced solid tumor such as melanoma, head and neck, liver or kidney cancer. The CDR3 DNA follows: TGTGCCAGCAGCTTAGGGGGGGGCTATGGCTACACCTTC. The encoded protein is CASSLGGGYGYTF.